The clone carrying this T cell receptor beta chain was detected many times. The antigen is unknown. This CDR3 has 15 residues. Germline loops: CDR1 SGHRS, CDR2 YFSETQ. V dropped 2 bases and J dropped 2 bases, with 12 bases sitting between them. These data belong to a study of T-cell reconstitution after alpha-beta-depleted transplantation in children. Preparation of the TCRbeta library was carried out with unique molecular identifiers. TCRdb passed the PCR reads through MiXCR, listing each CDR3 protein once. The table shows around 30,000 distinct CDR3 sequences, with under 8% occurring only once. Findings of the study overall: T-cell numbers and diversity, one year after transplant, stemmed largely from T cells that were newly produced. Some patients' high day-60 TCRbeta diversity was traced to surviving recipient T cells and thymic progenitors. Reports say that about two months after transplant, the alpha-beta T cells came out of several hundred graft clones that had expanded.

This sample comprised peripheral blood, obtained 60 days after TCRalphabeta/CD19-depleted stem cell transplant. The source of this sequence is a child under three years old who had a stem cell transplant for acute myeloid leukemia, so the T cells may come from the graft donor. V gene TRBV5-1 combines with J gene TRBJ2-3; TRBD1 or TRBD2 may be the D gene (5 bases each). As DNA, the CDR3 is TGCGCCAGCAGCTTCATGAGGGGCCTCACAGATACGCAGTATTTT. Amino acid sequence: CASSFMRGLTDTQYF.